The sequence of this T cell receptor (beta chain) was determined in a study of shared clonotypes between healthy human individuals. Findings and caveats of the study: An anticipated effect of sequencing depth on clonotype sharing among donors was recognized. Compared with clonotypes that all four donors shared, non-shared clonotypes had lower generation probabilities. With several donors compared, roughly 5% of naive CD4 clonotypes were shared.

A split of CD4+ cells into CD45RA+ naive and CD45RA-negative memory subsets was performed. Sequenced by immunoSEQ multiplex PCR; TCRdb stores in-frame clones only, minus some. The data hold around 2,000,000 clones, with 85% to 95% observed a single time. Note on this clone: Its target is unknown.

The sample taken for sequencing was naive CD4+ T cells sorted from blood. Documented subset: CD45RA+ positively selected. The sequence came from a man aged 18-30 years in good health.

The CDR3 is CASSKGRGEQYF. Here the CDR3 DNA reads TGTGCCAGTAGTAAAGGTCGGGGGGAGCAGTACTTC. This chain connects TRBV19 to TRBJ2-7; TRBD2 might be the D (6 bases). V was pared by 4 bases and J by 7 bases, with 11 bases between. Germline CDR1 reads LNHDA; CDR2 reads SQIVND (reference sequence). This CDR3 has 12 residues.